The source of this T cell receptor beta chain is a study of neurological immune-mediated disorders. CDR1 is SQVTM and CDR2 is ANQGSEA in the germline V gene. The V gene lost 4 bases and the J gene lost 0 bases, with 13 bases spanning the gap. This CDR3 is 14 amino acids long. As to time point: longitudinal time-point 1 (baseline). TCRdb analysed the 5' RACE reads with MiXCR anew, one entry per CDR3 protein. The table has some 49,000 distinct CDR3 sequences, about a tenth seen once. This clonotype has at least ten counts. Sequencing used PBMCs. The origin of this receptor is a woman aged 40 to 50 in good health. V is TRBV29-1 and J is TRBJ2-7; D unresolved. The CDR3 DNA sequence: TGCAGCGTTGCTCACCGGCCTCTCTCCTACGAGCAGTACTTC. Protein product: CSVAHRPLSYEQYF.